Sequencing of this T cell receptor (beta chain) was carried out in a study of CD8 T cells in Susac syndrome. Study details: Patients with Susac syndrome were, at the time of blood collection, therapy-naive, maintained on corticosteroids, or maintained on intravenous immunoglobulin alone.

Reverse transcription of roughly 0.45 to 1 ug RNA used random hexamers. An immunoSEQ multiplex PCR generated amplified TCR beta CDR3 products spanning 54 Vbeta and 13 Jbeta. In TCRdb, the immunoSEQ multiplex PCR reads were re-called with MiXCR into one record per CDR3 protein. There are some 96,000 distinct CDR3 sequences in the sample; around 95% occur only once, and 0.3% lies in the top ten. V lost 7 bases and J 1 base, leaving 17 bases between the germline ends. The CDR3 consists of 15 residues. Negative isolation yielded CD8+ and CD4+ T cells; FACS enriched TEMRA cells. The rearrangement uses TRBV12-3 or TRBV12-4 and TRBJ2-7; no clear D. The TCR sequence derives from a human donor with Susac syndrome. The sequencing input was CD8+ T cells from PBMCs. This chain's CDR3 is CASTVTGTDSYEQYF. The CDR3 DNA reads TGTGCCAGCACCGTGACGGGTACAGATTCCTACGAGCAGTACTTC.